This T cell receptor (beta chain) stems from a study of cytomegalovirus exposure and HLA in healthy donors. CDR1 is LNHDA and CDR2 is SQIVND in the germline V gene (reference sequence). The V gene lost 4 bases and the J gene lost 0 bases, with 15 bases spanning the gap. The CDR3 covers 16 residues. It was with 60 Vbeta and 13 Jbeta primers that the PCR ran. Here immunoSEQ multiplex PCR was the method, and the copy in TCRdb shows in-frame clones only, minus some. The top ten hold 2% to 3% of the sample, which has 110,000 or so clones, 82% seen once. The material sequenced was PBMCs. V is TRBV19 and J is TRBJ1-1, with TRBD1 as a possible D gene (6 bases). The receptor was derived from a woman aged 18-30 years in good health and CMV-seronegative. CDR3 loop: CASSTRGQFVNTEAFF. CDR3 coding DNA: TGTGCCAGTAGTACCCGAGGACAGTTTGTGAACACTGAAGCTTTCTTT.